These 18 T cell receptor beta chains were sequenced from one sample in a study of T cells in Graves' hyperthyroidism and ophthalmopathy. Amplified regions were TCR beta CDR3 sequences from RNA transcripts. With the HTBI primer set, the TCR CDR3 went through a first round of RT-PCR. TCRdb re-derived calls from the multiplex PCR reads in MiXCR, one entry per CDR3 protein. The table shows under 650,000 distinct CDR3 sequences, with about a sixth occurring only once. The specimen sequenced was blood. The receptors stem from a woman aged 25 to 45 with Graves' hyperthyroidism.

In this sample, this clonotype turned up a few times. The CDR3 DNA is TGTGCCAGCAGCCGGTCCGGGACAGACACTGAAGCTTTCTTT. This encodes CASSRSGTDTEAFF. The chain uses TRBV9 and TRBJ1-1; 7 nucleotides align to TRBD1. CDR1 and CDR2 from the germline V gene are SGDLS and YYNGEE. V was pared by 4 bases and J by 3 bases, with 6 bases of the junction left unmatched. CDR3 length: 14 amino acids.

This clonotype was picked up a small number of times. The CDR3 protein is CAGAGTGGAYSNQPQHF. The CDR3 DNA reads TGTGCCGGGGCGGGGACGGGGGGCGCCTATAGCAATCAGCCCCAGCATTTT. The V gene is TRBV28, the J gene TRBJ1-5, with D tentatively TRBD1 (6 bases). The CDR3 length is 17 residues. Germline values: CDR1 MDHEN, CDR2 SYDVKM. V dropped 11 bases and J dropped 0 bases, with 23 bases sitting between them. Looking up the rest from reference TRBV28 and TRBJ1-5 gives the full variable domain: DVKVTQSSRYLVKRTGEKVFLECVQDMDHENMFWYRQDPGLGLRLIYFSYDVKMKEKGDIPEGYSVSREKKERFSLILESASTNQTSMYLCAGAGTGGAYSNQPQHFGDGTRLSIL.

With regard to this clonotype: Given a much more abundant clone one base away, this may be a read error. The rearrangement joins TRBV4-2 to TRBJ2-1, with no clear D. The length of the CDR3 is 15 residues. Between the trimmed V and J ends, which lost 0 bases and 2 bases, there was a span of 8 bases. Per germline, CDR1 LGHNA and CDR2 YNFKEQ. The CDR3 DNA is TGTGCCAGCAGCCAAGAAGAGACAACCTACAATGAGCAGTTCTTC. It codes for CASSQEETTYNEQFF.

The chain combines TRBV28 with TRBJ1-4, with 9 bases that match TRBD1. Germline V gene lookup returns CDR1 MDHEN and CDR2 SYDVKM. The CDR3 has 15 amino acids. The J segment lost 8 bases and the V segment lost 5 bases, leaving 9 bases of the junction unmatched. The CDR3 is CASSKRTGVGEKLFF. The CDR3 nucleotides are TGTGCCAGCAGTAAAAGGACAGGGGTAGGGGAAAAACTGTTTTTT. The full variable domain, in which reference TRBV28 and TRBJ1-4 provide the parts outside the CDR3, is DVKVTQSSRYLVKRTGEKVFLECVQDMDHENMFWYRQDPGLGLRLIYFSYDVKMKEKGDIPEGYSVSREKKERFSLILESASTNQTSMYLCASSKRTGVGEKLFFGSGTQLSVL.

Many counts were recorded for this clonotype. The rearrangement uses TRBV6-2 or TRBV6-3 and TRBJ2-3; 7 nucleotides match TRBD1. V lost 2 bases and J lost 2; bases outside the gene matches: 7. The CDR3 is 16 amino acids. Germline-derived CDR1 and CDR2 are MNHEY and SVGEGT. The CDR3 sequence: CASSYPGTANTDTQYF. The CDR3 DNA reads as TGTGCCAGCAGTTACCCCGGGACAGCAAACACAGATACGCAGTATTTT.

In DNA, the CDR3 is TGTGCCAACAGGGAATTGGGAGACAGGGGGCCGAGTGAGACCCAGTACTTC. Amino acids: CANRELGDRGPSETQYF. This chain uses TRBV10-3 with TRBJ2-5; 10 nucleotides align to TRBD1. The J segment lost 5 bases and the V segment lost 10 bases, leaving 19 bases of the junction unmatched. This CDR3 contains 17 residues. Germline CDR1 reads ENHRY; CDR2 reads SYGVKD.

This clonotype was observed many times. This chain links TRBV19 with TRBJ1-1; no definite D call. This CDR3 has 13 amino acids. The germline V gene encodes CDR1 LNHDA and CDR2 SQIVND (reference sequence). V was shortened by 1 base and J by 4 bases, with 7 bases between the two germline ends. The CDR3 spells CASSIGYGTEAFF. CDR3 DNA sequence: TGTGCCAGTAGTATAGGGTACGGCACTGAAGCTTTCTTT.

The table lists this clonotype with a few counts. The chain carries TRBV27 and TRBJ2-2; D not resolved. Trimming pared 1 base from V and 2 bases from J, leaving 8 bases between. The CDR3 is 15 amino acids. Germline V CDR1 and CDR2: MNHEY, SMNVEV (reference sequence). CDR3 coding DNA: TGTGCCAGCAGTTTATTAGGGCGTAACACCGGGGAGCTGTTTTTT. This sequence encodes CASSLLGRNTGELFF.

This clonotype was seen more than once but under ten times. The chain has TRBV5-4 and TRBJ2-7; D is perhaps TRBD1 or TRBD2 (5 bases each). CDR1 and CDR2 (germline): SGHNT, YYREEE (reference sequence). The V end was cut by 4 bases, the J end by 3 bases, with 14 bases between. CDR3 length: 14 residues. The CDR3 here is CASSQGRLNYEQYF. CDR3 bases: TGTGCCAGCAGCCAGGGACGGCTTAACTACGAGCAGTACTTC.

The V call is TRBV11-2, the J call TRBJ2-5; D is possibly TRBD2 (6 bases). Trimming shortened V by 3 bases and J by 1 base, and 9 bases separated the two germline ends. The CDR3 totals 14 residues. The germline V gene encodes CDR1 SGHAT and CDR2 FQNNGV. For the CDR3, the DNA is TGTGCCAGCAGCTTTAGCGGTCCCCAAGAGACCCAGTACTTC. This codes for CASSFSGPQETQYF.

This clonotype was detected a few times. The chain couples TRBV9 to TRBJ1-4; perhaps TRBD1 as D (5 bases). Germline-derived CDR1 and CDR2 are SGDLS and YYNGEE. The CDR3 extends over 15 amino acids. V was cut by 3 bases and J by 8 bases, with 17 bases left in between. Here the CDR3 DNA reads TGTGCCAGCAGCGCAAGGGGATTGGGCGCCGAAAAACTGTTTTTT. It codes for CASSARGLGAEKLFF.

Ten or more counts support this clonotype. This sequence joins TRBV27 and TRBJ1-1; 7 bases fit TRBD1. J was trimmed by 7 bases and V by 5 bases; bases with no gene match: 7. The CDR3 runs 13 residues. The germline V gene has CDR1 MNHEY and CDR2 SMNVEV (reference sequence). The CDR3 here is CASSLTGANEAFF. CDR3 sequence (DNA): TGTGCCAGCAGTCTAACAGGGGCTAATGAAGCTTTCTTT.

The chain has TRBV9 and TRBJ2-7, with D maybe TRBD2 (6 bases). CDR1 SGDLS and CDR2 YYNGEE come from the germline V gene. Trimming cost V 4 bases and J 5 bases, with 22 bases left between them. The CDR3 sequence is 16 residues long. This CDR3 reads CASSPTSSRSLHEQYF. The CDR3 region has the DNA TGTGCCAGCAGCCCAACTAGCTCGAGGAGTCTACACGAGCAGTACTTC.

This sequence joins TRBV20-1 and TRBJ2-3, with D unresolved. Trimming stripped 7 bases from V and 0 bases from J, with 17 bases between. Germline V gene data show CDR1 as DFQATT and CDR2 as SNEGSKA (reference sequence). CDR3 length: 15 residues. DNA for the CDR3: TGCAGTGATAGTAGCCCCAGACCGAGCACAGATACGCAGTATTTT. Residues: CSDSSPRPSTDTQYF.

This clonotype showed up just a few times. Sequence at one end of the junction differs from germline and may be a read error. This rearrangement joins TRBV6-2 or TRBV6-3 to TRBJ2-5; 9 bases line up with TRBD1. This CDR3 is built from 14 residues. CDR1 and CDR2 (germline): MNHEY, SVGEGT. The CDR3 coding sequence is TGCGCCAGCAGCCAAGACAGGGGGCAAGAGACCCAGTACTTC. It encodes CASSQDRGQETQYF.

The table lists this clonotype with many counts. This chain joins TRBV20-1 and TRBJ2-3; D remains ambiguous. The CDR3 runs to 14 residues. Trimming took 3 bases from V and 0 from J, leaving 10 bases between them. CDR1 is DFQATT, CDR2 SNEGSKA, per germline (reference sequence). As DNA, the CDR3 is TGCAGTGCTAGGTTCAGGTCAAGCACAGATACGCAGTATTTT. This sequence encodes CSARFRSSTDTQYF.

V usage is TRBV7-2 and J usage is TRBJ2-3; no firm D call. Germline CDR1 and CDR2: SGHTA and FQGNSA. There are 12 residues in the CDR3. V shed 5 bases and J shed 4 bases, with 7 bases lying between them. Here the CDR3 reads CASSPKSDTQYF. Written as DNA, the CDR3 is TGTGCCAGCAGCCCAAAATCAGATACGCAGTATTTT.

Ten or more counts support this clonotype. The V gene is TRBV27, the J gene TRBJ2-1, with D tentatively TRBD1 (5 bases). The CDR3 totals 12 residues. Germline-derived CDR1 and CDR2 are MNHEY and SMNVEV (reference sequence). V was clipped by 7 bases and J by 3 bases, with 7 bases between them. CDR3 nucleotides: TGTGCCAGCAAAGACAGCTACAATGAGCAGTTCTTC. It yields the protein CASKDSYNEQFF.